These T cell receptor beta chains were read from a single sample in a study of CD8+ T cells in alopecia areata. Here immunoSEQ multiplex PCR was the method, and the copy in TCRdb shows in-frame clones only, minus some. The table shows 65,000 to 100,000 clones, with roughly half occurring only once. Source material: NKG2D-high CD8+ T cells sorted from blood. The receptors originated from a human donor with alopecia areata. The CDR3 runs from the conserved cysteine through the conserved F or W. A D gene is named only where the DNA matches it firmly. Clone sizes are given selectively: once, few, many, or a class where the clone is expanded.

length: 16
J: TRBJ2-3
D: .
V: TRBV9
size: .
DNA: TGTGCCAGCAGCGTTAACCCCCAAGCGGACACAGATACGCAGTATTTT
CDR3: CASSVNPQADTDTQYF

length: 13
J: TRBJ2-7
D: TRBD1
V: TRBV29-1
size: .
DNA: TGCAGCGGGACAGGGGGAGACTCCTACGAGCAGTACTTC
CDR3: CSGTGGDSYEQYF

length: 13
J: TRBJ1-2
D: .
V: TRBV7-9
size: .
DNA: TGTGCCAGCAGCTCAGGGACTTACTATGGCTACACCTTC
CDR3: CASSSGTYYGYTF

length: 12
J: TRBJ2-3
D: .
V: TRBV7-9
size: .
DNA: TGTGCCAGCAGCTTAAAGGCAGATACGCAGTATTTT
CDR3: CASSLKADTQYF

length: 12
J: TRBJ2-1
D: .
V: TRBV28
size: .
DNA: TGTGCCAGCAGCCTCTTTGGGGGTGAGCAGTTCTTC
CDR3: CASSLFGGEQFF

length: 15
J: TRBJ1-5
D: .
V: TRBV6-5
size: .
DNA: TGTGCCAGCAGTTCGGACTCTAGCAGCAATCAGCCCCAGCATTTT
CDR3: CASSSDSSSNQPQHF

length: 13
J: TRBJ1-3
D: TRBD1
V: TRBV29-1
size: .
DNA: TGCAGCGCATGGACAGGCTCTGGAAACACCATATATTTT
CDR3: CSAWTGSGNTIYF

length: 11
J: TRBJ2-7
D: .
V: TRBV28
size: few
DNA: TGTGCCAGCATCCAATCGGGGACACCATACTTC
CDR3: CASIQSGTPYF

length: 11
J: TRBJ2-1
D: .
V: TRBV5-6
size: few
DNA: TGTGCCAGCAGCTGGTCGGTTGAGCAGTTCTTC
CDR3: CASSWSVEQFF

length: 13
J: TRBJ2-7
D: .
V: TRBV7-2
size: once
DNA: TGTGCCAGCAGCTTAGATTGGATCTACGAGCAGTACTTC
CDR3: CASSLDWIYEQYF

length: 15
J: TRBJ1-2
D: .
V: TRBV11-2
size: few
DNA: TGTGCCAGCAGCCCTTCCCTCGGACATCCTAATGGCTACACCTTC
CDR3: CASSPSLGHPNGYTF

length: 17
J: TRBJ2-7
D: TRBD2
V: TRBV4-1
size: .
DNA: TGCGCCAGCAGCCAAAATTTTGGACTAGCGGGAATCTACGAGCAGTACTTC
CDR3: CASSQNFGLAGIYEQYF

length: 15
J: TRBJ2-5
D: TRBD2
V: TRBV29-1
size: few
DNA: TGCAGCGTTGAAGGGGGACTAGCGGGAGGAGAGACCCAGTACTTC
CDR3: CSVEGGLAGGETQYF

length: 15
J: TRBJ1-1
D: TRBD1
V: TRBV5-6
size: .
DNA: TGTGCCAGCAGCTCGGACAGGCGGGTGAACACTGAAGCTTTCTTT
CDR3: CASSSDRRVNTEAFF

length: 14
J: TRBJ1-1
D: .
V: TRBV4-2
size: .
DNA: TGTGCCAGCAGCCAATGGGGGACGAACACTGAAGCTTTCTTT
CDR3: CASSQWGTNTEAFF